The 9 T cell receptor beta chains reported below all come from one sample, sequenced in a study of shared clonotypes between healthy human individuals. Libraries were prepared by immunoSEQ multiplex PCR; TCRdb keeps only in-frame clonotypes and omits some of them. The profile shows some 1.4 million clones, roughly 96% of them singletons. Sequencing was done on a sample of naive CD4+ T cells sorted from blood. The subset denotes: CD45RA+ positively selected. Receptors were obtained from a man younger than 40 in good health.

The genes are TRBV19 and TRBJ2-2, with 7 nucleotides matching TRBD1. V shed 6 bases, J shed 6 bases, and the junction held 10 bases outside the gene matches. Germline CDR1 and CDR2: LNHDA and SQIVND (reference sequence). The CDR3 spans 15 residues. CDR3 in DNA: TGTGCCAGTAGGACCTCGGGACAGTCGTCCGGGGAGCTGTTTTTT. Translating gives CASRTSGQSSGELFF.

The V gene is TRBV28, the J gene TRBJ2-7, with TRBD1 matching 8 bases. The CDR3 has 16 residues. Per the germline V gene, CDR1 is MDHEN and CDR2 is SYDVKM. V was clipped by 5 bases and J by 5 bases; unmatched bases: 14. CDR3 residues: CASSPSDRVGGHEQYF. CDR3 nucleotide sequence: TGTGCCAGCAGTCCGTCGGACAGGGTTGGGGGGCACGAGCAGTACTTC.

The CDR3 DNA sequence: TGTGCCAGCAGCCCGGGGGCTAGGGTTACCGGGGAGCTGTTTTTT. This codes for CASSPGARVTGELFF. This sequence joins TRBV11-2 and TRBJ2-2, with D tentatively TRBD1 or TRBD2 (6 bases each). CDR1 is SGHAT, CDR2 FQNNGV, per germline. CDR3 length equals 15 residues. Trimming removed 5 bases from V and 5 bases from J, with 15 bases in between.

The chain links TRBV25-1 to TRBJ2-1; the D gene could be TRBD1 or TRBD2 (6 bases each). V was pared by 1 base and J by 12 bases, with 10 bases between. Germline V gene sequence: CDR1 MGHDK, CDR2 SYGVNS. This CDR3 has 12 amino acids. This chain's CDR3 is CASSEFGGGQFF. The CDR3 coding sequence is TGTGCCAGCAGTGAATTTGGAGGGGGGCAGTTCTTC.

The genes are TRBV5-5 and TRBJ1-4, with D uncertain. The CDR3 runs 12 residues. V lost 4 bases and J lost 8, with 9 bases in between. Per the germline V gene, CDR1 is SGHKS and CDR2 is YYEKEE (reference sequence). The CDR3 DNA reads TGTGCCAGCAGCCCGGTCCAGGAAAAACTGTTTTTT. This codes for CASSPVQEKLFF.

Only one count was recorded for this clone. This chain links TRBV28 with TRBJ2-7; no clear D. The CDR3 contains 16 residues. Trimming pared 6 bases from V and 0 bases from J, leaving 18 bases between. Germline CDR1 MDHEN, CDR2 SYDVKM. CDR3 amino acids: CASSFGGHVSSYEQYF. The CDR3 DNA reads as TGTGCCAGCAGCTTCGGTGGGCACGTGAGCTCCTACGAGCAGTACTTC.

The chain recombines TRBV18 with TRBJ2-5; 8 nucleotides agree with TRBD1. The J call is uncertain, as TRBJ2-7 better fits the DNA end. Germline V CDR1 and CDR2: KGHSH, LQKENI. The CDR3 sequence is 14 residues long. CDR3 sequence reads: CASSFTGGTYEQYF. The DNA of the CDR3 is TGTGCCAGCTCATTTACAGGGGGGACCTACGAGCAGTACTTC.

The genes are TRBV7-9 and TRBJ1-4, with D unclear. V shed 2 bases and J shed 0 bases, with 7 bases lying between them. The length of the CDR3 is 15 residues. CDR1 and CDR2 (germline): SEHNR, FQNEAQ (reference sequence). DNA of the CDR3: TGTGCCAGCAGCTTACCCATGACAACTAATGAAAAACTGTTTTTT. Its translation: CASSLPMTTNEKLFF.

This chain joins TRBV7-2 and TRBJ2-7; the D gene is possibly TRBD1 (6 bases). Trimming pared 3 bases from V and 3 bases from J, leaving 21 bases between. The CDR3 covers 17 residues. CDR1 and CDR2 from the germline V gene are SGHTA and FQGNSA. CDR3 nucleotides: TGTGCCAGCAGCTTGACCTGGGACATCTCCCCGCACTACGAGCAGTACTTC. This encodes CASSLTWDISPHYEQYF.